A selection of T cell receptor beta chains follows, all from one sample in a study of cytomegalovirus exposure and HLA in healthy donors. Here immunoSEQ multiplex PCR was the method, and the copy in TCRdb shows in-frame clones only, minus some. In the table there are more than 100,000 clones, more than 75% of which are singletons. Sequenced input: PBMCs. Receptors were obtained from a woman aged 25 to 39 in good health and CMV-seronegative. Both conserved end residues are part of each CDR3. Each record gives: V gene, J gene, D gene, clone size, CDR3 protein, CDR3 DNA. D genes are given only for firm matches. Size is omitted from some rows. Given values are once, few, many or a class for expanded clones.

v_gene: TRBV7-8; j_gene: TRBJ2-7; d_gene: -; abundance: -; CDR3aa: CASSLLAAGYEQYF; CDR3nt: TGTGCCAGCAGCTTATTAGCGGCGGGGTACGAGCAGTACTTC
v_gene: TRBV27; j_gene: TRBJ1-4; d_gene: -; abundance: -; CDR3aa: CASSLRSRGLATNEKLFF; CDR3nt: TGTGCCAGCAGTTTAAGAAGCAGGGGACTAGCAACTAATGAAAAACTGTTTTTT
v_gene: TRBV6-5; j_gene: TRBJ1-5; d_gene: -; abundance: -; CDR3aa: CASSTTGVGNQPQHF; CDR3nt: TGTGCCAGCAGTACGACAGGAGTTGGCAATCAGCCCCAGCATTTT
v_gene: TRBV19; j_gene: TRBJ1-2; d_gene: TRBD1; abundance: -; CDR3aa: CASSTRTGVYGYTF; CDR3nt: TGTGCCAGTAGTACCCGGACAGGAGTCTATGGCTACACCTTC
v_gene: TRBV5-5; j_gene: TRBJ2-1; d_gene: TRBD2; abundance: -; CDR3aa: CASSLDGTSGNEQFF; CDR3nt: TGTGCCAGCAGCTTGGATGGGACTAGCGGGAATGAGCAGTTCTTC
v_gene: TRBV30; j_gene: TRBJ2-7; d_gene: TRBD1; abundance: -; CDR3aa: CAWEGTAVEQYF; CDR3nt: TGTGCCTGGGAGGGGACAGCAGTCGAGCAGTACTTC
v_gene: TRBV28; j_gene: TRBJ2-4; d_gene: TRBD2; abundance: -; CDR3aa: CASSLGLAGVGLNIQYF; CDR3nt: TGTGCCAGCAGTTTGGGACTAGCGGGAGTAGGTCTGAACATTCAGTACTTC
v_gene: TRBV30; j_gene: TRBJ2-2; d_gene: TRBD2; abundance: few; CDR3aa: CAWSVLGGRYAGELFF; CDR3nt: TGTGCCTGGAGTGTACTCGGCGGGAGGTATGCCGGGGAGCTGTTTTTT
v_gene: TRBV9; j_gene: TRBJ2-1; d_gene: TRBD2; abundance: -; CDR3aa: CASSVETSSNEQFF; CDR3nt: TGTGCCAGCAGCGTTGAGACTAGCTCCAATGAGCAGTTCTTC
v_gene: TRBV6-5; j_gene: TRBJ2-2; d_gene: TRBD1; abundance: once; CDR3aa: CASSWTGLDGTGELFF; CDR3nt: TGTGCCAGCAGTTGGACAGGCCTTGATGGGACCGGGGAGCTGTTTTTT
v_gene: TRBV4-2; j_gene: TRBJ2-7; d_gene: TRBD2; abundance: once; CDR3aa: CASSQELSGSVDEQYF; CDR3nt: TGTGCCAGCAGCCAAGAGCTGAGCGGGAGTGTGGACGAGCAGTACTTC
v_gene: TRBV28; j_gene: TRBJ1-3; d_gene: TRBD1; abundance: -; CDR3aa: CASTPSGQGASGNTIYF; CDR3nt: TGTGCCAGCACCCCCTCGGGACAGGGAGCCTCTGGAAACACCATATATTTT
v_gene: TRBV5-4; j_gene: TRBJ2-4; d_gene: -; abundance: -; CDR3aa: CASSLKGGPNIQYF; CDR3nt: TGTGCCAGCAGCTTAAAGGGGGGGCCAAACATTCAGTACTTC
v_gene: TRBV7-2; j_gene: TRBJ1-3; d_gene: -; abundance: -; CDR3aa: CASSLPRNTIYF; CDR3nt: TGTGCCAGCAGCCTCCCACGGAACACCATATATTTT
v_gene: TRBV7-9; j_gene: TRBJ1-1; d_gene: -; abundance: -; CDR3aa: CASIQITEAFF; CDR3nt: TGTGCCAGCATCCAAATCACTGAAGCTTTCTTT
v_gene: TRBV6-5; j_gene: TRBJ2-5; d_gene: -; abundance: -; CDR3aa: CASTFFGEQYF; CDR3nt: TGTGCCAGCACGTTCTTCGGGGAGCAGTACTTC
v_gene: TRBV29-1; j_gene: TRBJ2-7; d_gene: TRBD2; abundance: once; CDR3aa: CSVRTSGAYEQYF; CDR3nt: TGCAGCGTCCGGACTAGCGGGGCTTACGAGCAGTACTTC
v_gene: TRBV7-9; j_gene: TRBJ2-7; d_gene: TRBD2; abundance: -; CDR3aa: CASSLGTSRSYEQYF; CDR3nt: TGTGCCAGCAGCTTAGGGACTAGCCGGTCGTACGAGCAGTACTTC
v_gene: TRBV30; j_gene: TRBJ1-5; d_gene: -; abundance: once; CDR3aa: CAWSVPRGYGNQPQHF; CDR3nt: TGTGCCTGGAGTGTACCTCGGGGTTATGGCAATCAGCCCCAGCATTTT
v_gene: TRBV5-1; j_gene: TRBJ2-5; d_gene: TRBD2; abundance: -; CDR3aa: CASSGSSGQETQYF; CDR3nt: TGCGCCAGCAGCGGATCTAGCGGCCAAGAGACCCAGTACTTC
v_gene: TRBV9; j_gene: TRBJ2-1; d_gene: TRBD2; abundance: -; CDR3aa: CASSVGSSGGQVAKQFF; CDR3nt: TGTGCCAGCAGCGTAGGGTCTAGCGGGGGTCAGGTAGCGAAGCAGTTCTTC
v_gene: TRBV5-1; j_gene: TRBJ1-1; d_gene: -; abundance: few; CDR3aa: CASSPQLDRNTEAFF; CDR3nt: TGCGCCAGCAGCCCCCAATTGGACAGGAACACTGAAGCTTTCTTT
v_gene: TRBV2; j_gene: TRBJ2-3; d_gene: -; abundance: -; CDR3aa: CASSDAARDTDTQYF; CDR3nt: TGTGCCAGCAGTGATGCGGCCCGGGACACAGATACGCAGTATTTT
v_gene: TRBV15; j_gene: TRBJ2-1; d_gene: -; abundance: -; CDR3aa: CATSPSRARGNEQFF; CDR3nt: TGTGCCACCAGCCCATCTAGGGCTCGGGGGAATGAGCAGTTCTTC
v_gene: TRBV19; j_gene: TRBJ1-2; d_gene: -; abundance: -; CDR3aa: CASSIGGENGYTF; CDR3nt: TGTGCCAGTAGTATCGGCGGGGAGAATGGCTACACCTTC
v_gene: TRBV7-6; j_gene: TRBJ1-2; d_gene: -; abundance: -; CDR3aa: CASSPFENSNYGYTF; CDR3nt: TGTGCCAGCAGCCCGTTTGAGAACTCTAACTATGGCTACACCTTC
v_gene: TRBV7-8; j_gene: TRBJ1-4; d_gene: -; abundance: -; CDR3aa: CASSLEGTLRGNNEKLFF; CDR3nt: TGTGCCAGCAGCTTAGAAGGGACATTGCGGGGGAATAATGAAAAACTGTTTTTT
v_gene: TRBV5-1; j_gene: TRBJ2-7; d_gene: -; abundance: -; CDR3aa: CASSLASEQYF; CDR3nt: TGCGCCAGCAGCTTGGCCTCCGAGCAGTACTTC
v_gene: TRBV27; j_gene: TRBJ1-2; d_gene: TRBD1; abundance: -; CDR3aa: CASRGAGTGNYGYTF; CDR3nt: TGTGCCAGCAGGGGGGCCGGGACAGGAAACTATGGCTACACCTTC
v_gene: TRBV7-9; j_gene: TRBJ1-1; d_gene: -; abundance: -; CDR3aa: CASSLVYRSTEAFF; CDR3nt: TGTGCCAGCAGCCTGGTGTATAGATCCACTGAAGCTTTCTTT
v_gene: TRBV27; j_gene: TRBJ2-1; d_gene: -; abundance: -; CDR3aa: CASSLTASSYNEQFF; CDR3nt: TGTGCCAGCAGTTTGACAGCGAGCTCCTACAATGAGCAGTTCTTC
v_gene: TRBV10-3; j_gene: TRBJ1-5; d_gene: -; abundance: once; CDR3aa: CAIGAQGDQPQHF; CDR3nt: TGTGCCATCGGGGCACAGGGCGATCAGCCCCAGCATTTT
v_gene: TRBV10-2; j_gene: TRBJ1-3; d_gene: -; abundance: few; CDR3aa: CASSETGYSNTIYF; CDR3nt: TGCGCCAGCAGTGAAACAGGGTACAGCAACACCATATATTTT
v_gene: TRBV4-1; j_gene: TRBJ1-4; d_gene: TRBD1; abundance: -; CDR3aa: CASSQAGTGVWVGEKLFF; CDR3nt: TGCGCCAGCAGCCAAGCCGGGACAGGGGTTTGGGTCGGTGAAAAACTGTTTTTT
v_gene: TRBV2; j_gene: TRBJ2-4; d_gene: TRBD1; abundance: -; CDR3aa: CASSPTGQNIQYF; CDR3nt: TGTGCCAGCAGCCCGACAGGGCAAAACATTCAGTACTTC
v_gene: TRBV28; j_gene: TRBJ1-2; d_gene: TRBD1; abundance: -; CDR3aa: CASSLGGQASDYGYTF; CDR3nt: TGTGCCAGCAGTTTAGGTGGACAGGCGAGTGACTATGGCTACACCTTC
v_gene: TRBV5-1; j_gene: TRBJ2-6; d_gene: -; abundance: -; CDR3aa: CASSFVWGAGANVLTF; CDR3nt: TGCGCCAGCAGCTTTGTGTGGGGGGCTGGGGCCAACGTCCTGACTTTC
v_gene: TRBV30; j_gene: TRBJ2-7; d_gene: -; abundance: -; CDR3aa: CAWTGGIEQYF; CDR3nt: TGTGCCTGGACAGGGGGGATCGAGCAGTACTTC
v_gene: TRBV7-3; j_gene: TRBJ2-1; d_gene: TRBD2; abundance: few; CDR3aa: CASSLTGTSGFYNEQFF; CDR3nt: TGTGCCAGCAGCTTAACTGGGACTAGCGGATTTTACAATGAGCAGTTCTTC
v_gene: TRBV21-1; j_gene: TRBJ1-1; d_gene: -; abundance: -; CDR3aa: CASSALVTTGGLMSTEAFF; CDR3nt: TGTGCCAGCAGCGCCCTTGTGACTACAGGGGGCCTAATGAGCACTGAAGCTTTCTTT
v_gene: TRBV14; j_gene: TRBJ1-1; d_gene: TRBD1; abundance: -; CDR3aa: CASSQARGEWNTEAFF; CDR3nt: TGTGCCAGCAGCCAAGCCAGGGGGGAATGGAACACTGAAGCTTTCTTT
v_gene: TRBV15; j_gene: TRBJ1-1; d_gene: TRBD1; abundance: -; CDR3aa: CATSRGGTAAGDTEAFF; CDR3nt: TGTGCCACCAGCAGGGGGGGGACAGCAGCGGGGGACACTGAAGCTTTCTTT
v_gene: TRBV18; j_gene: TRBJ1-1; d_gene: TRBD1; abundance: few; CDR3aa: CASSPGQANTEAFF; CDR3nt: TGTGCCAGCTCACCGGGACAGGCGAACACTGAAGCTTTCTTT
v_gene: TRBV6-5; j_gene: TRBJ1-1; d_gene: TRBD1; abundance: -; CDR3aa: CASSYGTGPLATEAFF; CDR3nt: TGTGCCAGCAGTTACGGGACAGGCCCATTGGCCACTGAAGCTTTCTTT
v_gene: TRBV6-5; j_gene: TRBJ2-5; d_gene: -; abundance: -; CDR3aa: CASSLGLWYQETQYF; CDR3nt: TGTGCCAGCAGTTTGGGACTTTGGTACCAAGAGACCCAGTACTTC
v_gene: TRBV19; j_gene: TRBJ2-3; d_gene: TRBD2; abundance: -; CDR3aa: CASSLAGEVDTQYF; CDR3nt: TGTGCCAGTAGTCTAGCGGGAGAGGTAGATACGCAGTATTTT
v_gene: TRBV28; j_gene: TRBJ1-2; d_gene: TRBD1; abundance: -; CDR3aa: CASSSDRGGYGYTF; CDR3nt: TGTGCCAGCAGTTCGGACAGGGGAGGCTATGGCTACACCTTC
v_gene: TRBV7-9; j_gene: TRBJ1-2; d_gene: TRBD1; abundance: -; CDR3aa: CASSLGTGEFGGYTF; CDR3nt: TGTGCCAGCAGCCTAGGGACAGGGGAATTTGGTGGCTACACCTTC
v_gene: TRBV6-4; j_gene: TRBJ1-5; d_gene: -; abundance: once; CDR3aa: CASSDRGAGLESNQPQHF; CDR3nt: TGTGCCAGCAGTGACCGTGGTGCGGGGCTTGAGAGCAATCAGCCCCAGCATTTT
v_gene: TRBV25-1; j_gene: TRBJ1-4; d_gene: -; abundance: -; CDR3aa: CASSEYGYSNEKLFF; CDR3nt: TGTGCCAGCAGTGAATACGGTTACTCTAATGAAAAACTGTTTTTT
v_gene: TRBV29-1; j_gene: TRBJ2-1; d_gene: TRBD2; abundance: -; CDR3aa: CSGSLGLAGEGNEQFF; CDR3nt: TGCAGCGGATCACTCGGACTAGCGGGAGAAGGGAATGAGCAGTTCTTC
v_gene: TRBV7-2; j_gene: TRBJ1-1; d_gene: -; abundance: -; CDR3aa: CASSPRQENTEAFF; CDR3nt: TGTGCCAGCAGCCCCCGACAGGAGAACACTGAAGCTTTCTTT
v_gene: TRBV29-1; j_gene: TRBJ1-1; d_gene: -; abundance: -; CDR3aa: CSVSRGNTEAFF; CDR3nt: TGCAGCGTGAGCAGGGGGAACACTGAAGCTTTCTTT
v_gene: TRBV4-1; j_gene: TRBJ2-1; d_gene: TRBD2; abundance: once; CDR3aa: CASSPRGLAVIDEQFF; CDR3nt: TGCGCCAGCAGCCCGCGAGGACTAGCGGTAATCGATGAGCAGTTCTTC